This TCR beta chain was found in a study of spatial heterogeneity in lung cancer. Study background: The library had UMIs, and each TCR and UMI pair averaged more than ten raw reads. Study-wide results and limits: Blood showed ubiquitous tumor TCRs more often at resection than at routine follow-up.

The presence of a unique molecular identifier marked each TCR cDNA molecule. Each CDR3 protein gets one entry after TCRdb re-called the 5' RACE reads with MiXCR. The table lists about 95,000 distinct CDR3 sequences, under 9% of them singletons. Germline trimming cut 6 bases from V and 6 bases from J; bases unmatched to any gene: 5. The CDR3 has 13 amino acids. Time point denoted: sample taken at primary tumor resection. From tumor, nontumor lung or frozen PBMC, whole RNA was taken unsorted for sequencing. The 55 to 90 donors had untreated early-stage non-small cell lung cancer. This clonotype has ten or more counts. The antigen remains undetermined.

This sample comprised PBMCs, obtained at surgery. The TCR sequence derives from a male donor with early-stage non-small cell lung cancer. The chain joins TRBV12-3 or TRBV12-4 to TRBJ2-7; 10 bases match TRBD2. Here the CDR3 DNA reads TGTGCCAGCAGAGCGGGAGGGGGATTCGAGCAGTACTTC. Encoded protein: CASRAGGGFEQYF.